One and the same sample provided the 11 T cell receptor beta chains below, sequenced in a study of molecular identifiers for immune sequencing clone quantification. TCRdb re-derived calls from the PCR reads in MiXCR, one entry per CDR3 protein. The sample includes 88,000 or so distinct CDR3 sequences, around a fifth of them seen just once. The material sequenced was naive CD8+ T cells from blood, with Jurkat cell RNA spiked in. Noted subset: FACS-sorted CD8+CD4-CCR7+CD45RA+ naive T cells. All receptors come from a human donor in good health. Some libraries in this study had Jurkat cell RNA spiked in.

There are a few counts of this clonotype. The gene calls are TRBV20-1 and TRBJ2-1; 8 bases align to TRBD2. Trimming took 0 bases from V and 0 from J; bases not matched to a gene: 7. CDR1 is DFQATT and CDR2 is SNEGSKA in the germline V gene (reference sequence). The CDR3 runs to 17 residues. Here the CDR3 reads CSARDFKRESSYNEQFF. The CDR3 nucleotides read TGCAGTGCTAGAGATTTCAAGCGGGAGAGCTCCTACAATGAGCAGTTCTTC.

A word on this clonotype: Its ends do not fully match the called genes, so a read error is possible. The chain is built from TRBV20-1 and TRBJ1-1, with 7 bases fitting TRBD1. Germline assignment: CDR1 DFQATT and CDR2 SNEGSKA (reference sequence). The CDR3 sequence is 15 residues long. This CDR3 reads CSARGGRLMNTEAFF. The CDR3 DNA follows: TGTAGTGCTAGAGGGGGCCGTCTAATGAACACTGAAGCTTTCTTT.

The gene calls are TRBV5-1 and TRBJ2-7; the D gene is possibly TRBD1 (6 bases). V was clipped by 0 bases and J by 7 bases, with 17 bases between them. Germline CDR1 and CDR2: SGHRS and YFSETQ. The CDR3 is 15 amino acids. The CDR3 bases are TGCGCCAGCAGCTTGGCGACAGGTTCAATCTGGGAGCAGTACTTC. It is translated as CASSLATGSIWEQYF.

The chain couples TRBV5-4 to TRBJ1-2; D unclear. This CDR3 has 14 residues. Germline lookup yields CDR1 SGHNT and CDR2 YYREEE (reference sequence). Deletions cut 4 bases from V and 3 bases from J, with 13 bases between. The CDR3: CASSPFMEHYGYTF. CDR3 coding DNA: TGTGCCAGCAGCCCGTTTATGGAGCACTATGGCTACACCTTC.

This clonotype was observed a handful of times. CDR3 sequence: CASSIDGGKTYEQYF. The CDR3 region has the DNA TGTGCCAGTAGTATAGATGGCGGCAAGACCTACGAGCAGTACTTC. This chain connects TRBV19 to TRBJ2-7; no clear D. V dropped 0 bases and J dropped 2 bases, with 11 bases sitting between them. This CDR3 is 15 amino acids long. The germline CDR1 and CDR2 sequences are LNHDA and SQIVND (reference sequence).

This clonotype was detected only a few times. This chain uses TRBV30 with TRBJ2-2, with TRBD2 matching over 8 bases. Germline V gene data show CDR1 as GTSNPN and CDR2 as SVGIG (reference sequence). The CDR3 sequence is 15 residues long. J gave up 4 bases and V 0 bases, and 4 bases lay outside the gene matches. The CDR3 sequence is CAWSVLAGITGELFF. CDR3 DNA: TGTGCCTGGAGTGTTTTAGCGGGGATCACCGGGGAGCTGTTTTTT. Full variable domain (remainder filled in from reference TRBV30 and TRBJ2-2): SQTIHQWPATLVQPVGSPLSLECTVEGTSNPNLYWYRQAAGRGLQLLFYSVGIGQISSEVPQNLSASRPQDRQFILSSKKLLLSDSGFYLCAWSVLAGITGELFFGEGSRLTVL.

This clonotype was seen repeatedly, ten times or more. The chain has TRBV7-9 and TRBJ1-5, with unresolved D. This CDR3 has 13 residues. Trimming cost V 1 base and J 4 bases, with 5 bases left between them. The germline CDR1 and CDR2 sequences are SEHNR and FQNEAQ (reference sequence). The CDR3 DNA reads as TGTGCCAGCAGCTTAGGCGATAATCAGCCCCAGCATTTT. Amino acids: CASSLGDNQPQHF.

This clonotype has at least ten counts. The chain combines TRBV7-8 with TRBJ1-1, with TRBD1 matching 10 bases. This CDR3 has 18 amino acids. Germline CDR1 and CDR2: SGHVS and FQNEAQ. Trimming removed 5 bases from V and 4 bases from J; junction bases left unmatched: 16. As DNA, the CDR3 is TGTGCCAGCAGCGTAACCGGGACAGGGGCTGATGCGGGCACTGAAGCTTTCTTT. It encodes CASSVTGTGADAGTEAFF.

Many counts were recorded for this clonotype. V is TRBV6-5 and J is TRBJ1-2; D gene uncertain. The CDR3 is 14 residues long. Germline lookup yields CDR1 MNHEY and CDR2 SVGAGI. V gave up 0 bases and J gave up 4 bases, with 9 bases separating them. The CDR3 region is CASSYSKGSYGYTF. Here the CDR3 DNA reads TGTGCCAGCAGTTACTCGAAGGGCAGCTATGGCTACACCTTC.

For this clonotype: This may come from a read error, since a much larger clone is one base off. This chain links TRBV14 with TRBJ1-1, with 7 positions matching TRBD1. This CDR3 region has 15 residues. CDR1 and CDR2 (germline): SGHDN, FVKESK. As DNA, the CDR3 is TGTGCCGGCAGCCAAGGGGGCAGGGGGTCCCCTGAAGCTTTCTTT. Translating it yields CAGSQGGRGSPEAFF.

This clonotype was seen at least ten times. The chain's CDR3 is CASSLFWAGATADTQYF. In DNA form, the CDR3 reads TGTGCCAGCAGCCTCTTTTGGGCAGGGGCTACTGCAGATACGCAGTATTTT. The gene calls are TRBV5-6 and TRBJ2-3, with D possibly TRBD1 on 6 matching bases. V shed 4 bases and J shed 4 bases, with 22 bases lying between them. This CDR3 region has 17 residues. Germline V gives CDR1 SGHDT, CDR2 YYEEEE.